This T cell receptor (beta chain) was sequenced for a study of T cells after yellow fever vaccination. Study-level points and caveats: When the response was secondary, it was weaker but reached its peak faster, day 5 versus 15.

A remark on this clonotype: Its antigen is not known. The junction shows a germline mismatch at one end, possibly a read error.

Template switching with 5'RACE generated the TCR cDNA and added a universal primer site and UMIs. A single record per CDR3 protein comes from TCRdb applying MiXCR to the 5' RACE reads. The sample has about 230,000 distinct CDR3 sequences, more than 6.5% seen once; the top ten hold more than 1%. The CDR3 covers 15 residues. Germline loops: CDR1 SEHNR, CDR2 FQNEAQ (reference sequence). The chain is built from TRBV7-9 and TRBJ1-1, with a possible D match to TRBD1 (5 bases). The sequencing used CD4+ T cells sorted from PBMCs, collected on the day of the yellow fever booster vaccination. This receptor was taken from a man under 40 who received the YFV17D yellow fever vaccine. The CDR3 DNA sequence: TGTGCCAGCGGCTTTCAGGGACTCATGAACACTGAAGCTTTCTTT. It codes for CASGFQGLMNTEAFF.